The 12 T cell receptor beta chains below come from one sample, sequenced in a study of T cell responses to AZD1222 COVID-19 vaccine (dated by TCRdb to about 2021). Explained via the paper, the time point label denotes: about 28 days (+/-7) after the second vaccine dose. The treatment or condition label, read with the paper, signifies: meningococcal conjugate vaccine given as trial control. Library construction relied on the immunoSEQ multiplex PCR assay. TCRdb stores this immuneACCESS table with in-frame sequences only. Part of the clones is absent; in the studies checked, under half of the shortfall reflects unresolved V genes, and no reason is known for the rest. The sample table records about 130,000 clones; approximately 85% of these occur just once. In total, the top ten clones hold under 8% of the sample. The sample in question was peripheral blood, obtained 28 days after the second dose of the MenACWY control vaccine. The source is an adult who received the MenACWY meningococcal vaccine as a control.

V is TRBV5-6 and J is TRBJ1-5; no definite D call. Germline lookup yields CDR1 SGHDT and CDR2 YYEEEE. This CDR3 contains 15 residues. V shed 1 base and J shed 7 bases, with 15 bases lying between them. CDR3 DNA: TGTGCCAGCAGCTTGTTTTTAAGGGTCGACCAGCCCCAGCATTTT. Translated: CASSLFLRVDQPQHF. Full variable domain (outside the CDR3, taken from reference TRBV5-6 and TRBJ1-5): DAGVTQSPTHLIKTRGQQVTLRCSPKSGHDTVSWYQQALGQGPQFIFQYYEEEERQRGNFPDRFSGHQFPNYSSELNVNALLLGDSALYLCASSLFLRVDQPQHFGDGTRLSIL.

V and J are TRBV28 and TRBJ1-1, with D possibly being TRBD1 (5 bases). V was trimmed by 2 bases and J by 1 base, leaving 8 bases between them. Germline CDR1 MDHEN, CDR2 SYDVKM. This CDR3 contains 14 residues. The CDR3 coding sequence is TGTGCCAGCAGTTTAGGGGGAACGAACACTGAAGCTTTCTTT. As protein: CASSLGGTNTEAFF.

This chain links TRBV7-3 with TRBJ1-2, with D possibly matching TRBD1 (6 bases). This CDR3 is 14 amino acids long. The germline V gene has CDR1 SGHTA and CDR2 FQGTGA. Trimming stripped 5 bases from V and 0 bases from J, with 10 bases between. CDR3 residues: CASSPGATNYGYTF. The CDR3, as DNA: TGTGCCAGCAGCCCAGGGGCCACTAACTATGGCTACACCTTC. Complete variable domain (other parts from reference TRBV7-3 and TRBJ1-2): GAGVSQTPSNKVTEKGKYVELRCDPISGHTALYWYRQSLGQGPEFLIYFQGTGAADDSGLPNDRFFAVRPEGSVSTLKIQRTERGDSAVYLCASSPGATNYGYTFGSGTRLTVV.

The sample holds one count of this clone. The chain carries TRBV7-8 and TRBJ2-3, with 10 bases aligning to TRBD1. The CDR3 is 17 residues long. Germline V gives CDR1 SGHVS, CDR2 FQNEAQ. Trimming removed 1 base from V and 3 bases from J; junction bases left unmatched: 7. The CDR3 loop reads CASSLGKPGQGTDTQYF. CDR3 nucleotide sequence: TGTGCCAGCAGCTTAGGGAAACCGGGACAGGGGACAGATACGCAGTATTTT. The full variable domain, its missing parts supplied by reference TRBV7-8 and TRBJ2-3, is GAGVSQSPRYKVAKRGQDVALRCDPISGHVSLFWYQQALGQGPEFLTYFQNEAQLDKSGLPSDRFFAERPEGSVSTLKIQRTQQEDSAVYLCASSLGKPGQGTDTQYFGPGTRLTVL.

This sequence joins TRBV2 and TRBJ1-1; no clear D gene. CDR1 is SNHLY and CDR2 is FYNNEI in the germline V gene. There are 11 residues in the CDR3. Trimming pared 6 bases from V and 7 bases from J, leaving 9 bases between. The CDR3 spells CASRDKGEAFF. CDR3 sequence (DNA): TGTGCCAGCAGAGATAAGGGTGAAGCTTTCTTT.

This chain connects TRBV7-2 to TRBJ1-6, with D possibly matching TRBD1 (5 bases). The CDR3 is 15 amino acids. Trimming removed 4 bases at V and 7 bases at J, with 14 bases between. Germline CDR1 and CDR2: SGHTA and FQGNSA. The CDR3 DNA reads TGTGCCAGCAGCTCCATAGGGACTGTAAATTCACCCCTCCACTTT. Its protein is CASSSIGTVNSPLHF.

The chain recombines TRBV13 with TRBJ2-5, with 7 positions matching TRBD1. The CDR3 loop spans 15 amino acids. Germline-derived CDR1 and CDR2 are PRHDT and FYEKMQ (reference sequence). J gave up 2 bases and V 2 bases, and 5 bases lay outside the gene matches. The CDR3 is CASSLNPGGQETQYF. DNA for the CDR3: TGTGCCAGCAGCTTAAATCCAGGGGGACAAGAGACCCAGTACTTC. Complete variable domain (other parts from reference TRBV13 and TRBJ2-5): AAGVIQSPRHLIKEKRETATLKCYPIPRHDTVYWYQQGPGQDPQFLISFYEKMQSDKGSIPDRFSAQQFSDYHSELNMSSLELGDSALYFCASSLNPGGQETQYFGPGTRLLVL.

The gene calls are TRBV11-3 and TRBJ2-7; D uncertain. Germline V gene sequence: CDR1 SGHNT, CDR2 YENEEA. There are 17 residues in the CDR3. Trimming pared 1 base from V and 0 bases from J, leaving 16 bases between. CDR3 sequence: CASSLGAWHIPSYEQYF. The DNA of the CDR3 is TGTGCCAGCAGCTTAGGCGCCTGGCATATCCCCTCCTACGAGCAGTACTTC.

The gene calls are TRBV4-3 and TRBJ2-7; D perhaps matches TRBD2 (6 bases). CDR3 length equals 15 residues. Trimming removed 0 bases at V and 2 bases at J, with 11 bases between. The germline V gene has CDR1 LGHNA and CDR2 YSLEER. The CDR3 DNA sequence: TGCGCCAGCAGCCAAGATTTAGCGGAAGCCTACGAGCAGTACTTC. It is translated as CASSQDLAEAYEQYF.

The chain recombines TRBV19 with TRBJ1-6; the D gene is possibly TRBD1 (6 bases). The CDR3 length is 13 residues. Germline V gene sequence: CDR1 LNHDA, CDR2 SQIVND (reference sequence). The germline V and J ends were trimmed by 5 bases and 12 bases, with 14 bases remaining between them. CDR3 sequence: CASSGEGGQPLHF. CDR3 sequence (DNA): TGTGCCAGTAGTGGTGAGGGGGGGCAACCCCTCCACTTT.

The genes are TRBV3-1 (or the pseudogene TRBV3-2) and TRBJ2-3; 8 bases fit TRBD2. The V gene end was trimmed by 4 bases and the J gene end by 0 bases; junction bases not matched to a gene: 6. This CDR3 is 16 amino acids long. Germline V gene sequence: CDR1 LGHDT, CDR2 YNNKEL (reference sequence). CDR3 residues: CASSPTSGASTDTQYF. The CDR3 region has the DNA TGTGCCAGCAGCCCCACTAGCGGAGCTAGCACAGATACGCAGTATTTT.

This chain joins TRBV19 and TRBJ2-5, with TRBD2 matching 7 bases. With 1 base clipped from V and 4 bases from J, the junction kept 6 bases outside the gene matches. Germline V CDR1 and CDR2: LNHDA, SQIVND (reference sequence). The CDR3 length is 15 residues. In DNA, the CDR3 is TGTGCCAGTAGTATAGGAATGCGGGGGAGAGAGACCCAGTACTTC. This codes for CASSIGMRGRETQYF.